The T cell receptor beta chain under discussion was sequenced for a study of CD8 T cells in Susac syndrome. Study-level results: In its TCR sequencing and HLA analysis, the study acknowledged that the number of individuals was relatively small.

The CDR3 has 16 amino acids. V gave up 3 bases and J gave up 4 bases, with 19 bases separating them. Germline CDR1 is SGHDT and CDR2 is YYEEEE. In blood CD8+ and CD4+ T cells, TCR beta underwent sequencing. Included as multiple sclerosis controls were treatment-naive patients who had stable or active relapsing-remitting disease. A quantity of about 0.5 to 1 ug RNA underwent reverse transcription using random hexamers. Across 54 Vbeta and 13 Jbeta, immunoSEQ multiplex PCR amplified TCR beta CDR3. One entry per CDR3 protein, called by TCRdb with MiXCR from the immunoSEQ multiplex PCR reads. The data show roughly 150,000 distinct CDR3 sequences, with roughly 95% seen just once and 0.14% to 0.15% held by the top ten. To note about this clonotype: Its antigen is not known.

The TCR originated in a human donor with multiple sclerosis. Input material: CD8+ T cells from PBMCs. The chain uses TRBV5-6 and TRBJ1-1; D is unclear. CDR3: CASSSLDTILGTEAFF. CDR3 DNA: TGTGCCAGCAGCTCTCTCGACACGATCCTGGGCACTGAAGCTTTCTTT.